The rows below give T cell receptor beta chains drawn from one sample of a study of blood T cells in healthy people across ages. TCRdb reanalysed the 5' RACE reads using MiXCR and keeps one entry per CDR3 protein. This table has around 620,000 distinct CDR3 sequences, 27% appearing once. The specimen was blood. The receptors shown here come from a woman in her 70s in good health. Both conserved end residues are part of each CDR3. A D gene is named only where the DNA matches it firmly. Only some rows state a clone size, as once, few, many or a class for expanded clones.

length	J	size	V	D	CDR3	DNA
16	TRBJ2-7	few	TRBV10-3	TRBD2	CAISSGLGEGAVEQYF	TGTGCCATCAGTTCCGGACTAGGGGAGGGAGCGGTTGAGCAGTACTTC
13	TRBJ1-1	few	TRBV6-2/TRBV6-3	-	CASSARGALAAFF	TGTGCCAGCAGTGCACGGGGGGCTCTGGCAGCTTTCTTT
15	TRBJ2-1	-	TRBV5-6	TRBD2	CASSLDSGGPNEQFF	TGTGCCAGCAGCTTGGATAGCGGGGGCCCCAATGAGCAGTTCTTC
17	TRBJ1-1	-	TRBV3-1	TRBD1	CASSQGYRGRRNTEAFF	TGTGCCAGCAGCCAAGGCTACAGGGGGCGGAGGAACACTGAAGCTTTCTTT
15	TRBJ1-4	few	TRBV4-3	-	CASSQSGGAPEKLFF	TGCGCCAGCAGCCAATCCGGGGGGGCTCCTGAAAAACTGTTTTTT
16	TRBJ2-5	-	TRBV5-1	TRBD1	CASSLGAGGIGETQYF	TGCGCCAGCAGCTTGGGGGCAGGGGGCATCGGGGAGACCCAGTACTTC
18	TRBJ2-7	-	TRBV10-3	TRBD2	CAISDSLSGGAKAYEQYF	TGTGCCATCAGTGATAGTTTAAGCGGGGGAGCAAAGGCCTACGAGCAGTACTTC
15	TRBJ1-3	-	TRBV5-5	-	CASSLRQTSGNTIYF	TGTGCCAGCAGCTTACGACAAACCTCTGGAAACACCATATATTTT
16	TRBJ2-3	few	TRBV3-1	TRBD2	CASSQAVAGGSDTQYF	TGTGCCAGCAGCCAAGCGGTTGCGGGAGGCTCAGATACGCAGTATTTT
16	TRBJ2-3	-	TRBV10-3	-	CAISELAQSSTDTQYF	TGTGCCATCAGTGAACTCGCTCAATCTTCCACAGATACGCAGTATTTT
13	TRBJ1-2	-	TRBV28	-	CASSLERGYGYTF	TGTGCCAGCAGTCTGGAAAGGGGGTATGGCTACACCTTC
15	TRBJ1-1	-	TRBV5-6	-	CASSPWTDFYTEAFF	TGTGCCAGCAGTCCCTGGACAGACTTTTACACTGAAGCTTTCTTT
17	TRBJ2-6	-	TRBV3-1	-	CASSRTLSPGRANVLTF	TGTGCCAGCAGCCGCACACTTTCTCCCGGCCGGGCCAACGTCCTGACTTTC
16	TRBJ2-2	-	TRBV12-3/TRBV12-4	TRBD1	CASSPLQGLPTGELFF	TGTGCCAGTAGTCCCTTACAGGGGCTACCCACCGGGGAGCTGTTTTTT
10	TRBJ2-1	few	TRBV29-1	-	CSGTYNEQFF	TGCAGCGGTACCTACAATGAGCAGTTCTTC
19	TRBJ2-3	-	TRBV7-2	TRBD2	CASSSGSGGLLASTDTQYF	TGTGCCAGCAGCTCAGGGAGCGGGGGACTACTAGCTAGCACAGATACGCAGTATTTT
13	TRBJ2-5	-	TRBV20-1	TRBD2	CSAKRGVQETQYF	TGCAGTGCAAAGCGGGGGGTGCAAGAGACCCAGTACTTC
13	TRBJ2-5	many	TRBV5-1	-	CASSEGVGETQYF	TGCGCCAGCAGTGAAGGGGTAGGGGAGACCCAGTACTTC
15	TRBJ2-7	-	TRBV6-6	TRBD2	CASSQTGTNPHEQYF	TGTGCCAGCAGCCAGACCGGGACTAATCCCCACGAGCAGTACTTC
12	TRBJ1-4	-	TRBV20-1	-	CSARETPQKLFF	TGCAGTGCTAGAGAGACCCCCCAAAAACTGTTTTTT
16	TRBJ1-5	few	TRBV5-6	-	CASSLYGGSSNQPQHF	TGTGCCAGCAGCTTGTATGGGGGATCTAGCAATCAGCCCCAGCATTTT
13	TRBJ1-2	few	TRBV7-9	-	CASSRVGASGYTF	TGTGCCAGCAGCCGGGTGGGGGCCTCTGGCTACACCTTC
11	TRBJ2-3	few	TRBV7-2	-	CASSPIYTQYF	TGTGCCAGCAGCCCGATTTATACGCAGTATTTT
16	TRBJ2-5	few	TRBV7-2	-	CASSLRLGLAQETQYF	TGTGCCAGCAGCTTAAGGCTGGGACTCGCCCAAGAGACCCAGTACTTC
15	TRBJ2-3	few	TRBV5-1	-	CASSLAFLPTDTQYF	TGCGCCAGCAGCTTGGCCTTCCTCCCCACAGATACGCAGTATTTT
15	TRBJ1-4	-	TRBV7-9	TRBD1	CASSAPGGEGEKLFF	TGTGCCAGCAGCGCCCCAGGGGGCGAAGGGGAAAAACTGTTTTTT
14	TRBJ2-3	-	TRBV7-8	-	CASSLLVGEDTQYF	TGTGCCAGCAGCTTATTAGTCGGGGAGGATACGCAGTATTTT
16	TRBJ2-3	-	TRBV9	-	CASSVGDTRPTDTQYF	TGTGCCAGCAGCGTAGGGGACACTCGCCCCACAGATACGCAGTATTTT
16	TRBJ2-1	once	TRBV7-8	-	CASSPYGGGPYNEQFF	TGTGCCAGCAGCCCTTATGGAGGTGGGCCTTACAATGAGCAGTTCTTC
16	TRBJ2-1	-	TRBV7-2	-	CASSSNLYWTGSEQFF	TGTGCCAGCAGCTCCAACCTCTATTGGACGGGATCGGAGCAGTTCTTC
12	TRBJ1-2	few	TRBV12-3/TRBV12-4	-	CATGWALSGYTF	TGTGCCACCGGCTGGGCCCTTTCTGGCTACACCTTC
12	TRBJ1-1	-	TRBV2	TRBD1	CASRSDREEAFF	TGTGCCAGCAGATCGGACAGGGAAGAAGCTTTCTTT
18	TRBJ2-1	-	TRBV15	-	CATSRDRTTPGSYNEQFF	TGTGCCACCAGCAGAGATCGGACGACCCCCGGCTCCTACAATGAGCAGTTCTTC
12	TRBJ2-5	few	TRBV2	-	CASSDNSGTQYF	TGTGCCAGCAGTGACAACTCCGGGACCCAGTACTTC
14	TRBJ2-7	-	TRBV13	TRBD1	CASSPGQVFYEQYF	TGTGCCAGCAGCCCCGGACAGGTTTTCTACGAGCAGTACTTC
15	TRBJ2-1	few	TRBV6-5	TRBD1	CASSAGTGELDEQFF	TGTGCCAGCAGCGCCGGGACAGGGGAACTCGATGAGCAATTCTTC
17	TRBJ2-1	-	TRBV20-1	TRBD2	CSARDPKTSGNYNEQFF	TGCAGTGCTAGAGATCCTAAGACTAGCGGGAACTACAATGAGCAGTTCTTC
16	TRBJ2-1	few	TRBV10-3	TRBD1	CAISNPGQGISNEQFF	TGTGCCATCAGTAACCCGGGACAGGGGATAAGCAATGAGCAGTTCTTC
14	TRBJ1-6	few	TRBV7-2	-	CAIPGQSYNSPLHF	TGTGCCATCCCCGGACAGTCCTATAATTCACCCCTCCACTTT
12	TRBJ1-2	-	TRBV7-9	-	CASSFGHYGYTF	TGTGCCAGCAGCTTTGGACACTATGGCTACACCTTC
16	TRBJ2-3	few	TRBV3-1	TRBD2	CASSQTSGGATDTQYF	TGTGCCAGCAGCCAAACTAGCGGGGGGGCCACAGATACGCAGTATTTT
12	TRBJ1-2	-	TRBV6-5	-	CASSSKLLGYTF	TGTGCCAGCAGTTCCAAACTACTTGGCTACACCTTC
14	TRBJ1-4	-	TRBV19	TRBD1	CATAQTGFFEKLFF	TGTGCCACCGCCCAGACAGGGTTTTTTGAAAAACTGTTTTTT
14	TRBJ1-3	few	TRBV6-5	-	CASSYESSGNTIYF	TGTGCCAGCAGTTACGAGAGCTCTGGAAACACCATATATTTT
11	TRBJ1-4	-	TRBV29-1	-	CSVIVLEKLFF	TGCAGCGTCATTGTCCTGGAAAAACTGTTTTTT
16	TRBJ2-1	few	TRBV4-1	TRBD2	CASSHRLAGGTNEQFF	TGCGCCAGCAGCCATAGACTAGCGGGGGGGACGAATGAGCAGTTCTTC
17	TRBJ2-5	-	TRBV5-1	TRBD2	CASSLSLGGGAIETQYF	TGCGCCAGCAGCTTGTCCCTTGGCGGGGGGGCCATAGAGACCCAGTACTTC
13	TRBJ2-3	-	TRBV6-5	-	CASSYDHTDTQYF	TGTGCCAGCAGTTACGACCACACAGATACGCAGTATTTT
12	TRBJ1-1	few	TRBV6-6	TRBD1	CAIRAGGYRAFF	TGTGCGATCAGGGCAGGGGGGTATAGGGCTTTCTTT
15	TRBJ2-4	few	TRBV18	-	CASSPPTGTKNIQYF	TGTGCCAGCTCACCTCCCACAGGGACCAAAAACATTCAGTACTTC
13	TRBJ1-5	-	TRBV28	-	CASWVESNQPQHF	TGTGCCAGCTGGGTGGAAAGCAATCAGCCCCAGCATTTT
13	TRBJ1-2	-	TRBV12-3/TRBV12-4	-	CASSYGPNYGYTF	TGTGCCAGCAGTTACGGACCTAACTATGGCTACACCTTC
18	TRBJ1-5	-	TRBV12-3/TRBV12-4	-	CASSPRAPRGNSNQPQHF	TGTGCCAGCAGTCCCCGGGCCCCAAGGGGGAATAGCAATCAGCCCCAGCATTTT
14	TRBJ1-2	-	TRBV15	TRBD1	CATSRTGQVYGYTF	TGTGCCACCAGCAGGACGGGACAGGTCTATGGCTACACCTTC
17	TRBJ2-6	-	TRBV27	-	CASSLSSRSLGANVLTF	TGTGCCAGCAGTTTATCCAGCAGGAGCTTGGGGGCCAACGTCCTGACTTTC